This T cell receptor (beta chain) is drawn from a study of T cell repertoires in ileal Crohn's disease. Overall study context: Surgery for a complication: stricturing in roughly 61%, penetrating in 39%. General study results and limits: All patients with clonality above 26.8% had endoscopic recurrence.

This clone was seen a handful of times. Antigen unknown. Trimming cost V 4 bases and J 4 bases; bases outside gene matches: 6. The CDR3 has 15 residues. CDR1 SGHAT and CDR2 FQDESV come from the germline V gene (reference sequence). The protocol was immunoSEQ multiplex PCR, while the TCRdb copy is restricted to in-frame clones and leaves out a portion. The repertoire holds roughly 15,000 clones, about 75% seen once, with 4% to 5% in the top ten. Documented time point: inflamed ileum from the surgical specimen. Sequencing was carried out using ileal tissue. The chain carries TRBV11-1 and TRBJ2-2; 7 nucleotides match TRBD1. The receptor comes from an adult with Crohn's disease. The CDR3 spells CASSSLQGPTGELFF. The CDR3 nucleotides read TGTGCCAGCAGCTCTTTACAGGGGCCCACCGGGGAGCTGTTTTTT.